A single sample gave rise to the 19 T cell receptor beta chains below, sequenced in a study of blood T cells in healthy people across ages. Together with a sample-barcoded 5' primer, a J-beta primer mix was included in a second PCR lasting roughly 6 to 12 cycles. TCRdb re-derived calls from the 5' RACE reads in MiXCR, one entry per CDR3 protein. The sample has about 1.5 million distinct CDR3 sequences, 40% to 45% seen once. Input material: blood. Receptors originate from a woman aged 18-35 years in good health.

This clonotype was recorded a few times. The CDR3 nucleotides are TGCAGTGCTAGAGGGCGGACAGACTACGAGCAGTACTTC. It specifies CSARGRTDYEQYF. The chain recombines TRBV20-1 with TRBJ2-7; the D gene is possibly TRBD1 (6 bases). Germline-derived CDR1 and CDR2 are DFQATT and SNEGSKA (reference sequence). The CDR3 is made up of 13 amino acids. V lost 1 base to trimming and J lost 3 bases, with 10 bases between them.

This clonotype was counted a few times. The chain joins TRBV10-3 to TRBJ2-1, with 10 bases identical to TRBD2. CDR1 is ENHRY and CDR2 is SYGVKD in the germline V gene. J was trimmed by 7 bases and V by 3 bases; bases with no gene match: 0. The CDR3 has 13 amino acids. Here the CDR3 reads CAISELAGNEQFF. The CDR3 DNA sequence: TGTGCCATCAGTGAACTAGCGGGGAATGAGCAGTTCTTC.

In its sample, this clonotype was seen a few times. CDR3 nucleotides: TGTGCCAGCAGCTTAGCGTATACTTACGAGCAGTACTTC. Its translation is CASSLAYTYEQYF. The chain uses TRBV7-2 and TRBJ2-7, with D unresolved. The V gene's germline CDR1 is SGHTA and CDR2 FQGNSA. The CDR3 is 13 amino acids. Trimming pared 0 bases from V and 4 bases from J, leaving 7 bases between.

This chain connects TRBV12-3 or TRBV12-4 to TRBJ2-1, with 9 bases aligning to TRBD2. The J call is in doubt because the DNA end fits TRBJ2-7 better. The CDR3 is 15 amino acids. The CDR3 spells CASVAGTSSYNEQYF. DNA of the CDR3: TGTGCCAGCGTCGCCGGGACTAGCTCGTACAATGAGCAGTACTTC.

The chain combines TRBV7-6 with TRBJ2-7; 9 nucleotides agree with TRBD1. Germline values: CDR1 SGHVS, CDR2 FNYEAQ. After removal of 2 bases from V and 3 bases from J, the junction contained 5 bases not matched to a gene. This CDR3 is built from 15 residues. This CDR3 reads CASSLLQGAHYEQYF. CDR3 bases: TGTGCCAGCAGCTTACTACAGGGGGCTCACTACGAGCAGTACTTC.

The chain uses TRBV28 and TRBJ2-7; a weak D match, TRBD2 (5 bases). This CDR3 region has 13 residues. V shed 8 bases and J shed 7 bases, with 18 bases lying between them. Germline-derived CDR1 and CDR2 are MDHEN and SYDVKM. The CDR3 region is CASDGGAYNEQYF. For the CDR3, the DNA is TGTGCCAGCGATGGAGGAGCCTACAATGAGCAGTACTTC.

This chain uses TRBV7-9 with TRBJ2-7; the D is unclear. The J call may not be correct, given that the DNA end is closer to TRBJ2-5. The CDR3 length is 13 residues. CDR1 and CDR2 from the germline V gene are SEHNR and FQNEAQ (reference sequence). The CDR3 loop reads CASVAGGPGTQYF. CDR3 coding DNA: TGTGCCAGCGTCGCCGGCGGCCCAGGGACCCAGTACTTC.

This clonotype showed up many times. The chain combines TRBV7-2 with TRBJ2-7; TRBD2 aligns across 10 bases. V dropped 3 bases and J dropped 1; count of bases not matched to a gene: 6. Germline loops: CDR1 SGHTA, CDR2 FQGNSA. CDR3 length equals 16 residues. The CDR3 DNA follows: TGTGCCAGCAGCTTGGGGCTAGCGGGAGATTCCTACGAGCAGTACTTC. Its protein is CASSLGLAGDSYEQYF.

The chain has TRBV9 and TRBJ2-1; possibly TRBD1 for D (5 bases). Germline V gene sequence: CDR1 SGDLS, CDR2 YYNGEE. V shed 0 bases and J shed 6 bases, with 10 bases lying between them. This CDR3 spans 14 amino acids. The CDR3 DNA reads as TGTGCCAGCAGCGTAGTCTGGGGCACCAATGAGCAGTTCTTC. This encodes CASSVVWGTNEQFF.

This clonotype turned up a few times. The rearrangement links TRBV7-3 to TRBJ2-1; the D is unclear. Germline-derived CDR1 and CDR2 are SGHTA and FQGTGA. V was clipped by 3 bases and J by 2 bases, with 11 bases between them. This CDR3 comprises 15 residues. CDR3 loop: CASSLDQLAYNEQFF. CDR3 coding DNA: TGTGCCAGCAGCTTGGATCAGCTCGCCTACAATGAGCAGTTCTTC.

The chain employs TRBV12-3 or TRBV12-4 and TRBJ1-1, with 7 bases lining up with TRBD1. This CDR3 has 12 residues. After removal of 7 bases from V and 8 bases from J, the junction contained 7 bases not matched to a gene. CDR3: CASTKGAAEAFF. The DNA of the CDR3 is TGTGCCAGCACCAAGGGGGCTGCCGAAGCTTTCTTT.

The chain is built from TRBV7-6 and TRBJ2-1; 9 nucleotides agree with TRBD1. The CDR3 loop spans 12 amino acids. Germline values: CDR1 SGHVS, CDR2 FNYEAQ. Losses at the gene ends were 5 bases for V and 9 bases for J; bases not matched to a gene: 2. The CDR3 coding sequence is TGTGCCAGCAGCAGACAGGGGGTTGAGCAGTTCTTC. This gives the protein CASSRQGVEQFF.

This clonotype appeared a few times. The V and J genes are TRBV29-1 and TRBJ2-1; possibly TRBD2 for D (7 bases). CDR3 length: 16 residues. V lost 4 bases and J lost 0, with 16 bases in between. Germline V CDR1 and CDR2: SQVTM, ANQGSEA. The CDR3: CSVVKGGLTSYNEQFF. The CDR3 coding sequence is TGCAGCGTTGTCAAGGGGGGGTTAACCTCCTACAATGAGCAGTTCTTC.

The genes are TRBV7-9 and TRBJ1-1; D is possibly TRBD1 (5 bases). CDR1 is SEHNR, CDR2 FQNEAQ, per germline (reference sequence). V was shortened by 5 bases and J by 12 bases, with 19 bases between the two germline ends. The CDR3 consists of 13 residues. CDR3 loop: CASSPRSQGITFF. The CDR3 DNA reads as TGTGCCAGCAGCCCAAGAAGTCAGGGAATAACTTTCTTT.

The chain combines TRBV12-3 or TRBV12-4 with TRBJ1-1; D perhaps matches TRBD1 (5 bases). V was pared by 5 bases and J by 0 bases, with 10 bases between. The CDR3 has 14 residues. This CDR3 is CASSQLTVNTEAFF. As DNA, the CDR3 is TGTGCCAGCAGTCAGCTGACAGTGAACACTGAAGCTTTCTTT.

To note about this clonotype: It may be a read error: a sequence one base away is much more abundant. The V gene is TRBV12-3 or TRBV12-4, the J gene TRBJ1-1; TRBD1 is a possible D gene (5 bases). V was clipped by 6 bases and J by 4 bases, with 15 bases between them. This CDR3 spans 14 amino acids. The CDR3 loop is CASRRRQLGTEAFF. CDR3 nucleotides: TGTGCCAGCAGACGCAGACAGCTGGGCACTGAAGCTTTCTTT.

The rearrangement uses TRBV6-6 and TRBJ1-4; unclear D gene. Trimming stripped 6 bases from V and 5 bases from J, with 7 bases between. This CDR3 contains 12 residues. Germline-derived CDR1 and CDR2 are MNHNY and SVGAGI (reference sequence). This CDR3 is CASRDLNEKLFF. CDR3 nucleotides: TGTGCCAGCAGGGACCTAAATGAAAAACTGTTTTTT.

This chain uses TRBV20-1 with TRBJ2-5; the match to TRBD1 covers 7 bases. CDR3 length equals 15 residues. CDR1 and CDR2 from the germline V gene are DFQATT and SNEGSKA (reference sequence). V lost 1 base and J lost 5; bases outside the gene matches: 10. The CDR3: CSARVPGQAAETQYF. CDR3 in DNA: TGCAGTGCTAGAGTTCCCGGACAGGCTGCCGAGACCCAGTACTTC.

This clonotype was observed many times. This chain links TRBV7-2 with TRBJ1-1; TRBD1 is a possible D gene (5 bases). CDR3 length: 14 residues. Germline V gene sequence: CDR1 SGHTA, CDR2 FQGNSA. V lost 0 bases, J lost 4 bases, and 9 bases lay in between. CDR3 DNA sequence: TGTGCCAGCAGCTTAGCGGCCGGGGGCACTGAAGCTTTCTTT. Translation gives CASSLAAGGTEAFF.